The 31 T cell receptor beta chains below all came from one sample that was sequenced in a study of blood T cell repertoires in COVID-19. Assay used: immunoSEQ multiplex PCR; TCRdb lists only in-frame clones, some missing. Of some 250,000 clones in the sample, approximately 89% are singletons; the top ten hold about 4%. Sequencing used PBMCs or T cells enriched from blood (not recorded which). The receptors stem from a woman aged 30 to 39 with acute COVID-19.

The CDR3 nucleotides read TGCAGCGTAATCCGGGACTTACAAGAGACCCAGTACTTC. Protein sequence: CSVIRDLQETQYF. The chain joins TRBV29-1 to TRBJ2-5, with TRBD2 as a possible D gene (6 bases). The germline CDR1 and CDR2 sequences are SQVTM and ANQGSEA. The CDR3 is 13 amino acids. V lost 6 bases, J lost 2 bases, and 13 bases lay in between.

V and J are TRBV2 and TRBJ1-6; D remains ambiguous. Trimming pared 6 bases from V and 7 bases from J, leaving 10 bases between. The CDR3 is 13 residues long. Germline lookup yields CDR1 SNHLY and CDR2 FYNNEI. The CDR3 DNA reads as TGTGCCAGCAGGGTCGGAGAAAATTCACCCCTCCACTTT. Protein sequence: CASRVGENSPLHF. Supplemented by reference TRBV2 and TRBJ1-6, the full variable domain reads EPEVTQTPSHQVTQMGQEVILRCVPISNHLYFYWYRQILGQKVEFLVSFYNNEISEKSEIFDDQFSVERPDGSNFTLKIRSTKLEDSAMYFCASRVGENSPLHFGNGTRLTVT.

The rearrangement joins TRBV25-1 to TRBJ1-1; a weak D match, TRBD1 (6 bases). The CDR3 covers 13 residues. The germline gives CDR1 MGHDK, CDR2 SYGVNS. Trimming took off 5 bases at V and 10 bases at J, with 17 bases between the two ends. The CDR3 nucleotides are TGTGCCAGCAGTCCAACAGGGAATGACGGAGCTTTCTTT. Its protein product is CASSPTGNDGAFF.

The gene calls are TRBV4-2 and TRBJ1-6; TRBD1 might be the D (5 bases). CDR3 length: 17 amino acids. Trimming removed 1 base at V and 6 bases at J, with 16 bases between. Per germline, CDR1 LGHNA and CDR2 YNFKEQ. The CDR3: CASSQVPGRASNSPLHF. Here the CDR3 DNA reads TGTGCCAGCAGCCAAGTTCCCGGCAGGGCTTCTAATTCACCCCTCCACTTT.

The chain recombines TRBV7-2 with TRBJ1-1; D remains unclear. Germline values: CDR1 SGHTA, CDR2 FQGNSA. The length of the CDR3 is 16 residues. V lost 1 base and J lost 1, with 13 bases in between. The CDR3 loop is CASSLDSTDWNTEAFF. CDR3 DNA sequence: TGTGCCAGCAGCTTAGACTCTACGGACTGGAACACTGAAGCTTTCTTT. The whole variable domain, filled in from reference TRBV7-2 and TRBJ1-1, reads GAGVSQSPSNKVTEKGKDVELRCDPISGHTALYWYRQSLGQGLEFLIYFQGNSAPDKSGLPSDRFSAERTGGSVSTLTIQRTQQEDSAVYLCASSLDSTDWNTEAFFGQGTRLTVV.

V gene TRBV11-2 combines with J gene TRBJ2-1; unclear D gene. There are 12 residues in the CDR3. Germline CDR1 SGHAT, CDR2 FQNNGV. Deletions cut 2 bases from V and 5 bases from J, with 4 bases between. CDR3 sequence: CASSLTNNEQFF. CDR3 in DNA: TGTGCCAGCAGCTTAACAAACAATGAGCAGTTCTTC.

The CDR3 sequence: CASEPLGGGSSQFF. CDR3 in DNA: TGTGCCAGCGAGCCCCTGGGCGGGGGCTCGTCTCAGTTCTTC. V usage is TRBV7-2 and J usage is TRBJ2-1; weak D call: TRBD2 (7 bases). The length of the CDR3 is 14 residues. Germline V lookup: CDR1 SGHTA, CDR2 FQGNSA. Trimming stripped 8 bases from V and 13 bases from J, with 24 bases between. Looking up the rest from reference TRBV7-2 and TRBJ2-1 gives the full variable domain: GAGVSQSPSNKVTEKGKDVELRCDPISGHTALYWYRQSLGQGLEFLIYFQGNSAPDKSGLPSDRFSAERTGGSVSTLTIQRTQQEDSAVYLCASEPLGGGSSQFFGPGTRLTVL.

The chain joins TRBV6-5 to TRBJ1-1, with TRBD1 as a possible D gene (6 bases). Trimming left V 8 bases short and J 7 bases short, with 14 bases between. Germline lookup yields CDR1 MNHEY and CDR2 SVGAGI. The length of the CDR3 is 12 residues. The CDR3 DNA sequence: TGTGCCAGCGGGCAGGGGTTTAATGAAGCTTTCTTT. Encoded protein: CASGQGFNEAFF.

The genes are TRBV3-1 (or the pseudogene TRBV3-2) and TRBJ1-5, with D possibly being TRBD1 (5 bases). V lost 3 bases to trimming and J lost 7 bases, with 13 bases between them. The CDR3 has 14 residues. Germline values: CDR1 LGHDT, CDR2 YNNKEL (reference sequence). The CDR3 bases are TGTGCCAGCAGCCATCAGGGCGGGGGGCAGCCCCAGCATTTT. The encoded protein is CASSHQGGGQPQHF.

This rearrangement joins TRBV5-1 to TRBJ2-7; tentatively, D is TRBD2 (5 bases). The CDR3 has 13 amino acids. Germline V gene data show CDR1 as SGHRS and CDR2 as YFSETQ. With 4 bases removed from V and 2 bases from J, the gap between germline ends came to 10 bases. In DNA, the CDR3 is TGCGCCAGCAGCGTGACTAACGCCTACGAGCAGTACTTC. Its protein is CASSVTNAYEQYF.

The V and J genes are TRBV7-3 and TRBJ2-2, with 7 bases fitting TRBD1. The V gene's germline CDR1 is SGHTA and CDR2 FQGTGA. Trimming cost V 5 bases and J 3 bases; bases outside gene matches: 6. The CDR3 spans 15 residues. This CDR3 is CASSQGTAYTGELFF. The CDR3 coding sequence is TGTGCCAGCAGCCAAGGGACAGCGTACACCGGGGAGCTGTTTTTT.

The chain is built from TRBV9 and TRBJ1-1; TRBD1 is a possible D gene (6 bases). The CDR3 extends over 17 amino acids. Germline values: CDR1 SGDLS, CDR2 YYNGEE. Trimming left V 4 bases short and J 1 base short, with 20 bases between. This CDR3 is CASSNPSLGQTNTEAFF. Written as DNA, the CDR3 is TGTGCCAGCAGCAACCCCAGCCTAGGACAGACGAACACTGAAGCTTTCTTT.

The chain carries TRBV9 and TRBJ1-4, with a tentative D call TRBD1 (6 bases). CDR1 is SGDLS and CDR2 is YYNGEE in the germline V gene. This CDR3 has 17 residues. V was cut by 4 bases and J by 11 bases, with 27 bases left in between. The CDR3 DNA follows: TGTGCCAGCAGCCCAACTGTTTTCCAGGGGTCTCACGAGAAACTGTTTTTT. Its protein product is CASSPTVFQGSHEKLFF.

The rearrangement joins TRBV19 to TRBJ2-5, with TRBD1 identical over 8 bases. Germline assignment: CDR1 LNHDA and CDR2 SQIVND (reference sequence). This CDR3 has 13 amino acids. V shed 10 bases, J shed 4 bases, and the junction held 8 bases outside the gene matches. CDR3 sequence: CATGQGASETQYF. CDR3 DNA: TGTGCCACTGGGCAGGGGGCTTCAGAGACCCAGTACTTC.

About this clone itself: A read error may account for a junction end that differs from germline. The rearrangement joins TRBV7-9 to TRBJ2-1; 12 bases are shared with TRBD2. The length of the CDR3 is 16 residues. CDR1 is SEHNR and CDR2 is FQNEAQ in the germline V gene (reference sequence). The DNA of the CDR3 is TGTGCCAGCAGCCTAGCGGCTAGCGGGGGGGCCCATGAGCAGTTCTTC. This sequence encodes CASSLAASGGAHEQFF.

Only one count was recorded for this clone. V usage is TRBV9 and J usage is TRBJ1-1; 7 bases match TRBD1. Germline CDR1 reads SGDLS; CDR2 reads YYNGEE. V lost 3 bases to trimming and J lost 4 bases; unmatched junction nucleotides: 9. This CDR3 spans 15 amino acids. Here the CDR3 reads CASSELTGVGTEAFF. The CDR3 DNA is TGTGCCAGCAGCGAGCTAACAGGGGTGGGCACTGAAGCTTTCTTT.

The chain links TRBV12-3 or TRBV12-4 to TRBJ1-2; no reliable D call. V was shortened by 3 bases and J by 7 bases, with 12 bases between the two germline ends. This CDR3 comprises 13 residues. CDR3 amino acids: CASSFSTISGYTF. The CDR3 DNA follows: TGTGCCAGCAGTTTTTCGACAATAAGTGGCTACACCTTC.

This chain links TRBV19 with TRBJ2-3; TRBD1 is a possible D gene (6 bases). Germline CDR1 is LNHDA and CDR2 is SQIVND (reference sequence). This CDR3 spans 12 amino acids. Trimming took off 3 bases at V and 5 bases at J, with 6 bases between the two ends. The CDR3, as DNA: TGTGCCAGTAGTATCAGGGGAGATACGCAGTATTTT. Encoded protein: CASSIRGDTQYF.

The CDR3, as DNA: TGTGCCAGCAGTGAGTCCTATAGCCCAGATTCACCCCTCCACTTT. Its translation is CASSESYSPDSPLHF. The chain is built from TRBV6-4 and TRBJ1-6; D not certain. This CDR3 region has 15 residues. CDR1 and CDR2 (germline): MRHNA, SNTAGT. The germline V and J ends were trimmed by 3 bases and 8 bases, with 14 bases remaining between them.

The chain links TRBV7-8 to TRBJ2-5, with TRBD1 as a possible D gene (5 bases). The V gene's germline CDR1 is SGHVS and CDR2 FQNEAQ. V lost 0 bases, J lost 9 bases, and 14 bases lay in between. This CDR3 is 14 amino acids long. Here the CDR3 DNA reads TGTGCCAGCAGCTTAGCTCAGCGTCAAGGGGCCCAGTACTTC. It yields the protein CASSLAQRQGAQYF. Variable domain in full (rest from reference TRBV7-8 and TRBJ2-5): GAGVSQSPRYKVAKRGQDVALRCDPISGHVSLFWYQQALGQGPEFLTYFQNEAQLDKSGLPSDRFFAERPEGSVSTLKIQRTQQEDSAVYLCASSLAQRQGAQYFGPGTRLLVL.

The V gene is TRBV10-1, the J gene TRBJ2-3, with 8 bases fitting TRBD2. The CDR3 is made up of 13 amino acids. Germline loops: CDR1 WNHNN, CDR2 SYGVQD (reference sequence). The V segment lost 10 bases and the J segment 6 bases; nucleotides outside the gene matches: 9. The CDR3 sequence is CATARGGPDTQYF. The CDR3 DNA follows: TGCGCCACCGCCCGCGGGGGGCCCGATACGCAGTATTTT.

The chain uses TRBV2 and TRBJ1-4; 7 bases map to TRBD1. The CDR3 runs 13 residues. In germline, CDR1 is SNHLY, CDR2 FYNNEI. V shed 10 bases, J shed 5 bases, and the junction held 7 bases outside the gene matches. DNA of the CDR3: TGTGCCACCTTACAGGGGACGAATGAAAAACTGTTTTTT. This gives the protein CATLQGTNEKLFF. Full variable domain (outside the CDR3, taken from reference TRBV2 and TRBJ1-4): EPEVTQTPSHQVTQMGQEVILRCVPISNHLYFYWYRQILGQKVEFLVSFYNNEISEKSEIFDDQFSVERPDGSNFTLKIRSTKLEDSAMYFCATLQGTNEKLFFGSGTQLSVL.

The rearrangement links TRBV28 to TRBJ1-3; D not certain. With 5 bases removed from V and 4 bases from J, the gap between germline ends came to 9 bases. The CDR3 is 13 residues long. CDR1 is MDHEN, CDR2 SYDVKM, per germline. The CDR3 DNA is TGTGCCAGCAGTCCACGAGCGGGAAACACCATATATTTT. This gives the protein CASSPRAGNTIYF. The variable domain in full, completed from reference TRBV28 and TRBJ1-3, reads DVKVTQSSRYLVKRTGEKVFLECVQDMDHENMFWYRQDPGLGLRLIYFSYDVKMKEKGDIPEGYSVSREKKERFSLILESASTNQTSMYLCASSPRAGNTIYFGEGSWLTVV.

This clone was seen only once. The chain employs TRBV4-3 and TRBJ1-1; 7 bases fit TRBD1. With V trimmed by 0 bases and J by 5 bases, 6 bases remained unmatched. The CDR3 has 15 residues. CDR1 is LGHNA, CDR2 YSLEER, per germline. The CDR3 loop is CASSQDGTQGTEAFF. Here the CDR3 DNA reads TGCGCCAGCAGCCAAGACGGCACACAGGGGACTGAAGCTTTCTTT.

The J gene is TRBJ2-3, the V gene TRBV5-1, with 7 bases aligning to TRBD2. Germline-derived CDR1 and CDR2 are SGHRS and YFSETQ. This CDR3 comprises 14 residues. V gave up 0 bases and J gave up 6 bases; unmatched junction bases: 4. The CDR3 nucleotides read TGCGCCAGCAGCTTGGGACTAGCATCGGATACGCAGTATTTT. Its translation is CASSLGLASDTQYF.

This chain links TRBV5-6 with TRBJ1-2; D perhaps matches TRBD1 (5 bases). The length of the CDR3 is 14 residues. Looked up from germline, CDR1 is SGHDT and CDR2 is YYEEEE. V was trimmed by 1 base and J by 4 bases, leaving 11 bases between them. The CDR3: CASSLLGTTYGYTF. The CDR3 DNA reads TGTGCCAGCAGCTTGTTAGGGACTACCTATGGCTACACCTTC.

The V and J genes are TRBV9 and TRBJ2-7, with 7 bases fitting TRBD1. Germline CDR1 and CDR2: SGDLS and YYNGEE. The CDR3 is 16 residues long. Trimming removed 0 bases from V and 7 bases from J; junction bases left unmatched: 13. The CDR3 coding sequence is TGTGCCAGCAGCGTAGATTCGGGACAGAAATCGCGGGAGCAGTACTTC. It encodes CASSVDSGQKSREQYF.

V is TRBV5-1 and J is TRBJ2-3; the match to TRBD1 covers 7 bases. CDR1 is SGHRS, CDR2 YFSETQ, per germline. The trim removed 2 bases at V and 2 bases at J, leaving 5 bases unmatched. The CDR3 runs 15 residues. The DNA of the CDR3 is TGCGCCAGCAGCTTTTGGGGACAGATCACAGATACGCAGTATTTT. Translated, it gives CASSFWGQITDTQYF.

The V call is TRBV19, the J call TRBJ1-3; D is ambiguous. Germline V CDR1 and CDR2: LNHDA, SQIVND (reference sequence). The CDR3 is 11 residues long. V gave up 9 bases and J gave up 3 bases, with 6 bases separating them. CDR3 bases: TGTGCCAGCAACAATGGAAACACCATATATTTT. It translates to CASNNGNTIYF.

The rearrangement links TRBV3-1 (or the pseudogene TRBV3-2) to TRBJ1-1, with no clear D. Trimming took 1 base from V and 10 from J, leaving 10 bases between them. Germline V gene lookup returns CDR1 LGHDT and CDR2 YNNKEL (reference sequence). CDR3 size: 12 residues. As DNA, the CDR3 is TGTGCCAGCAGCCAAGGCCCCAGTGGAGCTTTCTTT. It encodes CASSQGPSGAFF.

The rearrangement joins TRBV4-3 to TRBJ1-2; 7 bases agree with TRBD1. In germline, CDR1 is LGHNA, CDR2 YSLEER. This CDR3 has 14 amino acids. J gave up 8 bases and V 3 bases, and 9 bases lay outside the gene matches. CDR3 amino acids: CASSQETGDYGYTF. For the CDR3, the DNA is TGCGCCAGCAGCCAGGAAACAGGGGATTACGGCTACACCTTC.